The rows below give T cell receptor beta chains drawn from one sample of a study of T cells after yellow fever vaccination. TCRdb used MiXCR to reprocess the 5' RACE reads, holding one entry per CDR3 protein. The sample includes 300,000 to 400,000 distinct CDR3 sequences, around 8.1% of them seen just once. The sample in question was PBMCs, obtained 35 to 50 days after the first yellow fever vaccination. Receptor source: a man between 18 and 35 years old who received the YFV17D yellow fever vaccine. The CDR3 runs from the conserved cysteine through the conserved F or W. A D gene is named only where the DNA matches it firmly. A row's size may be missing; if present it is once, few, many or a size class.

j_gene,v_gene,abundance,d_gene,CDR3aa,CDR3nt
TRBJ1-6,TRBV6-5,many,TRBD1,CASSRDRAYNSPLHF,TGTGCCAGCAGCAGGGACAGGGCCTATAATTCACCCCTCCACTTT
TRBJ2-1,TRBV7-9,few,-,CAADRTSYNEQFF,TGTGCCGCGGACCGGACTTCGTACAATGAGCAGTTCTTC
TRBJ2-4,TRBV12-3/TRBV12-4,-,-,CASRLFDNLAKNIQYF,TGTGCCAGCAGATTATTCGACAACCTAGCCAAAAACATTCAGTACTTC
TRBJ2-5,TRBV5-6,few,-,CASSLRHNYEETQYF,TGTGCCAGCAGCTTGAGGCACAACTATGAGGAGACCCAGTACTTC
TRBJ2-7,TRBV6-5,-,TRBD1,CASSFTGQGLYEQYF,TGTGCCAGCAGTTTCACGGGACAGGGACTTTACGAGCAGTACTTC
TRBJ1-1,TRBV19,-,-,CASHRIGGRDTEAFF,TGTGCCAGCCATCGGATAGGGGGTAGAGACACTGAAGCTTTCTTT
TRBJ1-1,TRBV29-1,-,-,CSVGRGRTEAFF,TGCAGCGTTGGACGGGGGCGCACTGAAGCTTTCTTT
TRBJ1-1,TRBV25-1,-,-,CASTKRGRDRTEAFF,TGTGCCAGCACTAAAAGGGGGAGGGATCGAACTGAAGCTTTCTTT
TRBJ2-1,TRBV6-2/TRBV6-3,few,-,CASSNRVGEQFF,TGTGCCAGCAGCAACAGGGTGGGTGAGCAGTTCTTC
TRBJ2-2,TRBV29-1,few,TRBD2,CSVAGTSGRMEGELFF,TGCAGCGTTGCCGGGACTAGCGGAAGAATGGAGGGGGAGCTGTTTTTT
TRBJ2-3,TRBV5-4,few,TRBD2,CASSVTSGGGTDTQYF,TGTGCCAGCAGCGTGACTAGCGGGGGAGGCACAGATACGCAGTATTTT
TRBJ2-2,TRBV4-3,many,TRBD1,CASTRVGTGVTGELFF,TGCGCCAGCACCAGGGTAGGGACAGGAGTTACCGGGGAGCTGTTTTTT
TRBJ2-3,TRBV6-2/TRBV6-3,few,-,CASSYQPGTSTDTQYF,TGTGCCAGCAGTTACCAGCCGGGGACGAGCACAGATACGCAGTATTTT
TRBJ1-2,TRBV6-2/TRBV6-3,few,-,CASIGQYYGYTF,TGTGCCAGCATCGGACAGTACTATGGCTACACCTTC
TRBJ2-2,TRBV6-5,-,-,CASSFWGANTGELFF,TGTGCCAGCAGTTTTTGGGGGGCCAACACCGGGGAGCTGTTTTTT
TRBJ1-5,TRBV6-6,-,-,CASIPGGGQPQHF,TGTGCCAGCATTCCCGGGGGGGGGCAGCCCCAGCATTTT
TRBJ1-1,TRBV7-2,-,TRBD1,CASSKTGTVNTEAFF,TGTGCCAGCAGCAAGACCGGGACAGTGAACACTGAAGCTTTCTTT
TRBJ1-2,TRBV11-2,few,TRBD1,CASSLDWAGGGYTF,TGTGCCAGCAGCTTAGATTGGGCAGGGGGGGGCTACACCTTC
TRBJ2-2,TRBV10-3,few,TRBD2,CAISESAAGANTGELFF,TGTGCCATCAGTGAGTCTGCAGCGGGGGCGAACACCGGGGAGCTGTTTTTT
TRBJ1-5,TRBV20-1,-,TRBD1,CSARVPGQGPNQPQHF,TGCAGTGCTAGAGTACCCGGACAGGGCCCCAATCAGCCCCAGCATTTT
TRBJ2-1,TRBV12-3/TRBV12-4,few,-,CASSYRGLIYNEQFF,TGTGCCAGCAGTTACCGAGGACTGATATACAATGAGCAGTTCTTC
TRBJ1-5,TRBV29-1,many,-,CSVADGVLGNQPQHF,TGCAGCGTCGCCGATGGGGTCCTTGGCAATCAGCCCCAGCATTTT
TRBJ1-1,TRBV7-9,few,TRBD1,CASSSRPTGAEGGAFF,TGTGCCAGCAGCTCCAGACCGACAGGGGCTGAGGGCGGAGCTTTCTTT
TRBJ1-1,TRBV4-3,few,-,CASSQGRWNTEAFF,TGCGCCAGCAGCCAGGGACGATGGAACACTGAAGCTTTCTTT
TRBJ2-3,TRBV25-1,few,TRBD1,CASSEIGRTGRQTDTQYF,TGTGCCAGCAGTGAAATCGGAAGGACAGGGCGTCAGACAGATACGCAGTATTTT
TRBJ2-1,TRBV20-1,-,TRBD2,CSARWTSGNEQFF,TGCAGTGCTAGATGGACTAGCGGGAATGAGCAGTTCTTC
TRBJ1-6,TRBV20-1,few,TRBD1,CSARQGTSPLHF,TGCAGTGCCCGACAGGGGACATCACCCCTCCACTTT
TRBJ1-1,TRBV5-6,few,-,CASSLGGRLNTEAFF,TGTGCCAGCAGCTTGGGGGGACGTTTGAACACTGAAGCTTTCTTT
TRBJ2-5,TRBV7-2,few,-,CASSSGFGQETQYF,TGTGCCAGCAGCTCAGGGTTTGGGCAAGAGACCCAGTACTTC
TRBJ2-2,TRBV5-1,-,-,CASSRWSAGELFF,TGCGCCAGCAGCCGATGGAGTGCCGGGGAGCTGTTTTTT
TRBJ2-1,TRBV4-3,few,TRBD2,CASSPYLAGGPAEQFF,TGCGCCAGCAGCCCCTATTTAGCGGGGGGGCCAGCTGAGCAGTTCTTC
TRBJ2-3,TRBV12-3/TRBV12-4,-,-,CASSLLGAAGDTQYF,TGTGCCAGCAGTTTGCTCGGGGCGGCGGGAGATACGCAGTATTTT
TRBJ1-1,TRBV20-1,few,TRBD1,CSASGRGRGRAEAFF,TGCAGTGCTAGTGGCAGGGGGCGCGGGAGGGCTGAAGCTTTCTTT
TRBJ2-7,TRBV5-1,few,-,CASSLGGAVAYEQYF,TGCGCCAGCAGCTTGGGGGGGGCCGTCGCCTACGAGCAGTACTTC
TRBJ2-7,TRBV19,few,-,CASSRHPYEQYF,TGTGCCAGTAGTAGACATCCCTACGAGCAGTACTTC
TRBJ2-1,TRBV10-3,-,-,CASISSYNEQFF,TGTGCCTCAATAAGCTCCTACAATGAGCAGTTCTTC
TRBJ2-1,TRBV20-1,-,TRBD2,CSARFPERGYNEQFF,TGCAGTGCTAGATTTCCGGAGCGGGGGTACAATGAGCAGTTCTTC
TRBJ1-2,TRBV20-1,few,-,CSARDGSGASYGYTF,TGCAGTGCTAGAGATGGGTCCGGAGCCTCCTATGGCTACACCTTC
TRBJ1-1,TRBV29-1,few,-,CSVGAGALNTEAFF,TGCAGCGTTGGTGCCGGGGCCCTGAACACTGAAGCTTTCTTT
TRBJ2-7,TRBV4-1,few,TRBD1,CASSQDPKTGTGKQYF,TGCGCCAGCAGCCAAGATCCGAAAACCGGGACAGGGAAACAGTACTTC
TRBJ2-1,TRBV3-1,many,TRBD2,CASSSRTSRDEQFF,TGTGCCAGCAGCTCCAGGACTAGCAGGGATGAGCAGTTCTTC
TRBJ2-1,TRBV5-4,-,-,CASSSGALSYNEQFF,TGTGCCAGCAGCTCCGGAGCTTTATCCTACAATGAGCAGTTCTTC
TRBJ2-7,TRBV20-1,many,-,CSARDWSYEQYF,TGCAGTGCTAGAGATTGGAGCTACGAGCAGTACTTC
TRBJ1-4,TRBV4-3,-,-,CASSQDRRGLGANEKLFF,TGCGCCAGCAGCCAAGATAGAAGGGGCCTCGGGGCTAATGAAAAACTGTTTTTT
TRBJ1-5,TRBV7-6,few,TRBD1,CASSLGQSRDQLLQQPQHF,TGTGCCAGCAGCTTGGGACAGAGCAGGGACCAACTACTCCAACAGCCCCAGCATTTT
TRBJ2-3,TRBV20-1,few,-,CSARSLTADTQYF,TGCAGTGCCCGTTCTTTGACGGCAGATACGCAGTATTTT
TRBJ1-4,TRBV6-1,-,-,CASSEYQGSTNEKLFF,TGTGCCAGCAGTGAATATCAGGGTTCTACTAATGAAAAACTGTTTTTT
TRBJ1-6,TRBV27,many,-,CASSLQEYNSPLHF,TGTGCCAGCAGCCTACAGGAATATAATTCACCCCTCCACTTT
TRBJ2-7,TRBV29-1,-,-,CSAAKASYEQYF,TGCAGCGCCGCCAAAGCAAGCTACGAGCAGTACTTC
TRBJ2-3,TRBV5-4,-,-,CASTGGEDTQYF,TGTGCCAGCACCGGGGGAGAGGATACGCAGTATTTT
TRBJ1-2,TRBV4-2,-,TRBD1,CASSQDYDRVGTNYGYTF,TGTGCCAGCAGCCAAGATTATGACAGGGTAGGGACTAACTATGGCTACACCTTC
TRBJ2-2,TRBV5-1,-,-,CASSVTGLNTGELFF,TGCGCCAGCAGCGTAACTGGACTGAACACCGGGGAGCTGTTTTTT
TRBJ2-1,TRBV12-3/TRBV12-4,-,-,CASSYSAGTTSYNEQFF,TGTGCCAGCAGCTATTCGGCCGGGACAACGAGTTACAATGAGCAGTTCTTC
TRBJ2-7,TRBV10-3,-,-,CAISDSGRQAYYEQYF,TGTGCCATCAGTGACTCCGGGAGACAGGCCTACTACGAGCAGTACTTC
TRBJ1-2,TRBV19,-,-,CASSRQSYGYTF,TGTGCCAGTAGTCGCCAGAGCTATGGCTACACCTTC
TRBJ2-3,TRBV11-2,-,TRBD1,CASRNQGALSTDTQYF,TGTGCCAGCAGAAATCAGGGGGCGCTCAGCACAGATACGCAGTATTTT
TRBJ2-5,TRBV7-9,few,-,CASSLRGSEAETQYF,TGTGCCAGCAGCTTACGAGGTAGCGAGGCAGAGACCCAGTACTTC